Listed below are T cell receptor beta chains from one sample, sequenced in a study of cytomegalovirus exposure and HLA in healthy donors. Profiling relied on immunoSEQ multiplex PCR, and the TCRdb table lists in-frame clones only, not all of them. The sample lists under 200,000 clones; about 89% were seen once. The specimen was PBMCs. The source is a woman aged 18-29 years in good health and CMV-seropositive. Each CDR3 is given with its conserved first and last residue. A D gene is named only where the DNA matches it firmly. Size is omitted from some rows. Given values are once, few, many or a class for expanded clones.

cdr3_nt | cdr3_aa | cdr3_length | v_call | clone_size | d_call | j_call
TGTGCCAGCAGGACTACAGGGGGCGCCGACTATGGCTACACCTTC | CASRTTGGADYGYTF | 15 | TRBV9 | - | TRBD1 | TRBJ1-2
TGTGCCAGCAGTGAAGCCCCCCCGCCGGGACAGGGGGGCTATGGCTACACCTTC | CASSEAPPPGQGGYGYTF | 18 | TRBV2 | - | TRBD1 | TRBJ1-2
TGTGCCAGCAGAACGACAGGGCGAGGAAACACCATATATTTT | CASRTTGRGNTIYF | 14 | TRBV6-5 | - | TRBD1 | TRBJ1-3
TGCGCCAGCAGCGCAGCGGGCCCGGGCTACACCTTC | CASSAAGPGYTF | 12 | TRBV4-1 | - | - | TRBJ1-2
TGTGCCAGCAGTTACGAATTGGGACATTCGTCACTCTATGGCTACACCTTC | CASSYELGHSSLYGYTF | 17 | TRBV28 | few | - | TRBJ1-2
TGTGCCTGGAGTGGGGGGGGCCCGACAGATACGCAGTATTTT | CAWSGGGPTDTQYF | 14 | TRBV30 | - | - | TRBJ2-3
TGTGCCAGCAGCCAGTCCCGCGGGGTACAAGATACGCAGTATTTT | CASSQSRGVQDTQYF | 15 | TRBV11-2 | - | - | TRBJ2-3
TGTGCCAGCAGCCAAGACTCCGGAGCCTACGAGCAGTACTTC | CASSQDSGAYEQYF | 14 | TRBV4-2 | few | - | TRBJ2-7
TGTGCCAGTAGTATATCGGGTTACGAAGCTTTCTTT | CASSISGYEAFF | 12 | TRBV19 | - | - | TRBJ1-1
TGTGCCAGCAAGCCCCTTAATCAGCCCCAGCATTTT | CASKPLNQPQHF | 12 | TRBV2 | - | - | TRBJ1-5
TGTGCCAGCAGCTTAGAAAGCGGGGGCACAGATACGCAGTATTTT | CASSLESGGTDTQYF | 15 | TRBV13 | - | TRBD2 | TRBJ2-3
TGCGCCAGCAGCCAATGGGGGACTAGCGGGAGAGGTGAGCAGTTCTTC | CASSQWGTSGRGEQFF | 16 | TRBV4-3 | - | TRBD2 | TRBJ2-1
TGTGCTAGTGCCCAACCACTAGCCTTCTCCTACGAGCAGTACTTC | CASAQPLAFSYEQYF | 15 | TRBV12-5 | - | - | TRBJ2-7
TGTGCCAGCAAGGGAGATTACTACGAGCAGTACTTC | CASKGDYYEQYF | 12 | TRBV25-1 | - | - | TRBJ2-7
TGTGCCAGCAGCCCAGGACAGACGGGAAACACCATATATTTT | CASSPGQTGNTIYF | 14 | TRBV11-2 | - | - | TRBJ1-3
TGTGCCAGCAGCCCCGACAGGGGGATGGGTAATGAGCAGTTCTTC | CASSPDRGMGNEQFF | 15 | TRBV5-8 | - | TRBD1 | TRBJ2-1
TGTGCCAGCAGCTTAACTAGGAGCGCGGAGCAGTACTTC | CASSLTRSAEQYF | 13 | TRBV7-6 | - | - | TRBJ2-7
TGTGCCAGCAGCTTAGGGGGAATAATTTCCAGGGGAGGGAATGGCTACACCTTC | CASSLGGIISRGGNGYTF | 18 | TRBV11-2 | - | - | TRBJ1-2
TGTGCCAGCAGTTACGCTGGGGGGGGAGCAGGTGAGCAGTACTTC | CASSYAGGGAGEQYF | 15 | TRBV6-5 | few | TRBD2 | TRBJ2-7
TGTGCCAGCAGCACTAAGGACGGACTAGCCGATTACAATGAGCAGTTCTTC | CASSTKDGLADYNEQFF | 17 | TRBV11-2 | - | TRBD2 | TRBJ2-1
TGTGCCAGCAGCTTAGGTGCGGGACTAGCGGGCGAGGAGACCCAGTACTTC | CASSLGAGLAGEETQYF | 17 | TRBV7-2 | - | TRBD2 | TRBJ2-5
TGTGCCAGCAGCTTAGAAGATTGGACAGCCCCTAATGAAAAACTGTTTTTT | CASSLEDWTAPNEKLFF | 17 | TRBV7-9 | once | - | TRBJ1-4
TGTGCCAGCAGTGAGGCCCGGGAGGGTGGTCATGAGCAGTTCTTC | CASSEAREGGHEQFF | 15 | TRBV6-4 | - | TRBD2 | TRBJ2-1
TGTGCCAGCAGCGCCCGACTAGCGGGATTGGGGGAGCAGTACTTC | CASSARLAGLGEQYF | 15 | TRBV11-2 | once | TRBD2 | TRBJ2-7
TGTGCCAGCAGCTCCCTGACAGGGAGAGCTTTCTTT | CASSSLTGRAFF | 12 | TRBV11-2 | few | TRBD1 | TRBJ1-1